Listed here is a single T cell receptor beta chain. Original processing notes: The authors estimated nucleated cell counts from reference gene primer amplification. The data were produced by immunoSEQ multiplex PCR, yet TCRdb's version contains in-frame clones alone and is incomplete. Clone size and V and J calls were adopted from that table, with D and trimming inferred from the DNA. The sample lists approximately 170,000 clones, roughly 90% seen once, with roughly 4% in the top ten. Germline CDR1 reads SQVTM; CDR2 reads ANQGSEA. There are 11 residues in the CDR3. The V end was cut by 7 bases, the J end by 1 base, with 7 bases between. This sample stems from a study of blood T cell repertoires in COVID-19. Background on the study: The United States, Italy and Spain provided the acute and convalescent COVID-19 samples. T cells, B-cell-depleted T cells, or PBMCs supplied cDNA or gDNA.

This TCR was recovered from a woman in her seventies with acute or convalescent COVID-19. The chain carries TRBV29-1 and TRBJ1-1, with a tentative D call TRBD1 (5 bases). Sequencing used peripheral blood. CDR3 protein: CSADRNTEAFF. The CDR3 coding sequence is TGCAGCGCAGACAGGAACACTGAAGCTTTCTTT. Full variable domain (outside the CDR3, taken from reference TRBV29-1 and TRBJ1-1): SAVISQKPSRDICQRGTSLTIQCQVDSQVTMMFWYRQQPGQSLTLIATANQGSEATYESGFVIDKFPISRPNLTFSTLTVSNMSPEDSSIYLCSADRNTEAFFGQGTRLTVV.